This TCR beta chain came from a study of regulatory T cells in long-lasting Graves disease. Findings of the study overall: Newly diagnosed Graves' patients exceeded persistent ones in TCR diversity.

HTBI primers from iRepertoire and Arm-PCR of CDR3 regions yielded the TCR beta libraries. TCRdb independently ran MiXCR on the multiplex PCR reads; one entry per CDR3 protein. The sample lists 200,000 to 250,000 distinct CDR3 sequences, approximately 18% seen once, with roughly 12% in the top ten. Time point described: newly diagnosed GD, antithyroid drugs for less than 3 months. The TCR library was prepared using RNA isolated from PBMCs. This clonotype came up a few times. The antigen is undetermined. V was trimmed by 7 bases and J by 10 bases, leaving 16 bases between them. The CDR3 extends over 12 amino acids. From germline, CDR1 is MDHEN and CDR2 SYDVKM. These data also formed part of another study, on T cells in Graves' hyperthyroidism and ophthalmopathy.

This rearrangement joins TRBV28 to TRBJ2-5; D may be TRBD2 (7 bases). This TCR came from a woman aged 25 to 45 with Graves disease. The sequences come from peripheral blood mononuclear cells (PBMCs), collected at new diagnosis, from a patient treated with antithyroid drugs. In DNA, the CDR3 is TGTGCCAGCACCCCCCCTAGGGGGGGCCAGTACTTC. Residues: CASTPPRGGQYF.